The T cell receptor beta chain described here comes from a study of blood T cell repertoires in COVID-19. Generated by immunoSEQ multiplex PCR, the TCRdb table keeps only in-frame clones and is missing some. The sample consists of about 150,000 clones, more than 65% of them appearing once. This CDR3 spans 16 amino acids. Germline lookup yields CDR1 SGHTA and CDR2 FQGNSA. After removal of 1 base from V and 7 bases from J, the junction contained 7 bases not matched to a gene. The V and J genes are TRBV7-2 and TRBJ2-1, with 10 bases identical to TRBD2. Material for sequencing was peripheral blood. This sequence was found in a woman aged 50 to 60 in a cohort sampled during active or convalescent COVID-19. The CDR3 bases are TGTGCCAGCAGCTTAGTCTCCAGCGGGGGGGCTAATGAGCAGTTCTTC. The encoded protein is CASSLVSSGGANEQFF.